This T cell receptor (beta chain) is from a study of pediatric ulcerative colitis. The study, taken as a whole, reports: Blood-derived T cells may be present in rectal pinch biopsies.

Rectal tissue came from one to two pinch biopsies taken at colonoscopy. The CDR3 is made up of 21 amino acids. The survey-level immunoSEQ assay was used. The method was immunoSEQ multiplex PCR; TCRdb's version includes in-frame clones alone and lacks a portion of them. Among more than 15,000 clones, around 70% were seen once, and the ten largest hold roughly 3.6%. As regards this clone: Its antigen is as yet unknown.

This clonotype was sampled from a girl aged 5 to 17 with moderate ulcerative colitis. The J gene is TRBJ2-3, the V gene TRBV21-1. TRBV21-1 is given as a pseudogene. The sample consisted of gut tissue. The CDR3 spells CASGRSDPRGTCPPSTDTQYF. CDR3 sequence (DNA): TGTGCCAGCGGACGAAGCGATCCCCGCGGGACATGTCCACCGAGCACAGATACGCAGTATTTT.